This TCR beta chain was sequenced for a study of T cell responses to AZD1222 COVID-19 vaccine. The method was immunoSEQ multiplex PCR; TCRdb's version includes in-frame clones alone and lacks a portion of them. Found here are about 70,000 clones, approximately 91% of them singletons; the top ten hold more than 5%. This specimen was peripheral blood, taken on day 0 of MenACWY control vaccination. The receptor was isolated from an adult in good health.

The CDR3 bases are TGTGCCAGCAGCCAAGAGCCGGGACTAAAATACGAGCAGTACTTC. It yields the protein CASSQEPGLKYEQYF. The V and J genes are TRBV11-1 and TRBJ2-7; 7 positions match TRBD2. The length of the CDR3 is 15 residues. Germline V gene sequence: CDR1 SGHAT, CDR2 FQDESV (reference sequence). J gave up 4 bases and V 5 bases, and 11 bases lay outside the gene matches.